The clone carrying this T cell receptor (beta chain) was recorded once. The data were taken from a study of blood T cell repertoires in COVID-19. Germline assignment: CDR1 MDHEN and CDR2 SYDVKM. Between the trimmed V and J ends, which lost 4 bases and 4 bases, there was a span of 19 bases. This CDR3 spans 16 amino acids. Some clones are missing from TCRdb's copy, which holds only in-frame ones; the method was immunoSEQ multiplex PCR. This sample has around 100,000 clones, with 80% to 85% found just once. The chain has TRBV28 and TRBJ1-1; tentatively, D is TRBD1 (6 bases). The sample comprised peripheral blood. The clonotype originates from a man aged 55 to 70 with acute or convalescent COVID-19. The CDR3 sequence is CASSSHIPSGATEAFF. The CDR3 nucleotides are TGTGCCAGCAGTTCACATATCCCCTCAGGGGCCACTGAAGCTTTCTTT.